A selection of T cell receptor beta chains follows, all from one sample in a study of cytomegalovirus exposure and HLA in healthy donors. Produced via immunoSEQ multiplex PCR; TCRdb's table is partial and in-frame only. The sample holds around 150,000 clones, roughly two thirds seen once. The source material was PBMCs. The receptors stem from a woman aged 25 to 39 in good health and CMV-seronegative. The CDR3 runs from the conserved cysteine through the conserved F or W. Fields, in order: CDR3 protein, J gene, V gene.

CDR3aa: CASSLAGPTGVIFYGYTF
j_gene: TRBJ1-2
v_gene: TRBV5-1

CDR3aa: CASSLEGGQPQHF
j_gene: TRBJ1-5
v_gene: TRBV7-6

CDR3aa: CASSQNPGRTGDNSGNTIYF
j_gene: TRBJ1-3
v_gene: TRBV28

CDR3aa: CASRGTETNSPLHF
j_gene: TRBJ1-6
v_gene: TRBV19

CDR3aa: CAWRLPGGTEAFF
j_gene: TRBJ1-1
v_gene: TRBV30

CDR3aa: CASSIQGQINQPQHF
j_gene: TRBJ1-5
v_gene: TRBV19

CDR3aa: CASSFRGPGNTIYF
j_gene: TRBJ1-3
v_gene: TRBV5-1

CDR3aa: CASSLLTGVVGNQPQHF
j_gene: TRBJ1-5
v_gene: TRBV7-8

CDR3aa: CSARADEQFF
j_gene: TRBJ2-1
v_gene: TRBV20-1

CDR3aa: CASSLDRVSETQYF
j_gene: TRBJ2-5
v_gene: TRBV6-1

CDR3aa: CASSRRPGNTIYF
j_gene: TRBJ1-3
v_gene: TRBV7-8

CDR3aa: CASSPTGFNTIYF
j_gene: TRBJ1-3
v_gene: TRBV6-6

CDR3aa: CASSPDSSYEQYF
j_gene: TRBJ2-7
v_gene: TRBV7-7

CDR3aa: CASSSPLRPTPNYGYTF
j_gene: TRBJ1-2
v_gene: TRBV28

CDR3aa: CASRRDTEAFF
j_gene: TRBJ1-1
v_gene: TRBV6-1

CDR3aa: CASSLLTSGSETQYF
j_gene: TRBJ2-5
v_gene: TRBV7-9

CDR3aa: CASVGYYGYTF
j_gene: TRBJ1-2
v_gene: TRBV6-1

CDR3aa: CASSLAGVFYNEQFF
j_gene: TRBJ2-1
v_gene: TRBV13

CDR3aa: CASRGAPQWDF
j_gene: TRBJ2-7
v_gene: TRBV6-1

CDR3aa: CASNRFGSVNQETQYF
j_gene: TRBJ2-5
v_gene: TRBV7-8

CDR3aa: CASSLSPAGAEAFF
j_gene: TRBJ1-1
v_gene: TRBV7-3

CDR3aa: CASSVRGPDGYTF
j_gene: TRBJ1-2
v_gene: TRBV2

CDR3aa: CASSSNSYNEQFF
j_gene: TRBJ2-1
v_gene: TRBV7-2

CDR3aa: CASSEAHPGGNQPQHF
j_gene: TRBJ1-5
v_gene: TRBV2

CDR3aa: CASSLPGGFNQPQHF
j_gene: TRBJ1-5
v_gene: TRBV28

CDR3aa: CASIPPGANEKLFF
j_gene: TRBJ1-4
v_gene: TRBV28

CDR3aa: CASSVSGAVGGTQYF
j_gene: TRBJ2-3
v_gene: TRBV19

CDR3aa: CASSQEGLGYTF
j_gene: TRBJ1-2
v_gene: TRBV16

CDR3aa: CASSVDRGDWNEQFF
j_gene: TRBJ2-1
v_gene: TRBV9

CDR3aa: CAISAGGHPEIGLFF
j_gene: TRBJ1-4
v_gene: TRBV10-3

CDR3aa: CASSESPLSYEQYF
j_gene: TRBJ2-7
v_gene: TRBV6-1

CDR3aa: CASSWASGAYEQYF
j_gene: TRBJ2-7
v_gene: TRBV27

CDR3aa: CASSLAEGSYNSPLHF
j_gene: TRBJ1-6
v_gene: TRBV5-6

CDR3aa: CASSPRDNAQPQHF
j_gene: TRBJ1-5
v_gene: TRBV18

CDR3aa: CSASRNIQYF
j_gene: TRBJ2-4
v_gene: TRBV20-1

CDR3aa: CASSEIAIYEQYF
j_gene: TRBJ2-7
v_gene: TRBV6-5

CDR3aa: CAIGGEGQGNYGYTF
j_gene: TRBJ1-2
v_gene: TRBV5-1

CDR3aa: CASSRTSDFTDTQYF
j_gene: TRBJ2-3
v_gene: TRBV7-3

CDR3aa: CASSLIPGLASGELFF
j_gene: TRBJ2-2
v_gene: TRBV6-5

CDR3aa: CASSAQGAGDTEAFF
j_gene: TRBJ1-1
v_gene: TRBV9

CDR3aa: CASSQGGRGWGYTF
j_gene: TRBJ1-2
v_gene: TRBV28

CDR3aa: CASSPIDRRNSPLHF
j_gene: TRBJ1-6
v_gene: TRBV7-2

CDR3aa: CASSLGGGLARSNEQFF
j_gene: TRBJ2-1
v_gene: TRBV7-6

CDR3aa: CSVGTGEVDGYPF
j_gene: TRBJ1-2
v_gene: TRBV29-1

CDR3aa: CASSPGLSGNTIYF
j_gene: TRBJ1-3
v_gene: TRBV7-9

CDR3aa: CSAEEGDGYTF
j_gene: TRBJ1-2
v_gene: TRBV29-1

CDR3aa: CASSPGTSVSTDTQYF
j_gene: TRBJ2-3
v_gene: TRBV7-3

CDR3aa: CASSYGGQNQPQHF
j_gene: TRBJ1-5
v_gene: TRBV5-1